A selection of T cell receptor beta chains follows, all from one sample in a study of shared clonotypes between healthy human individuals. Sequencing used immunoSEQ multiplex PCR; TCRdb keeps in-frame clones, though not all of them. The sample lists about 2 million clones; about 95% were seen once. Sequencing used naive CD8+ T cells sorted from blood. The receptors originated from a man aged 18-30 years in good health. Each CDR3 is given with its conserved first and last residue. D genes are given only for firm matches. The size field is filled for only some rows; it gives once, few, many or a size class.

clone_size: NA; v_call: TRBV5-4; d_call: NA; j_call: TRBJ2-5; cdr3_aa: CASSFGGLEETQYF; cdr3_nt: TGTGCCAGCAGCTTCGGGGGTCTGGAAGAGACCCAGTACTTC
clone_size: NA; v_call: TRBV6-5; d_call: TRBD1; j_call: TRBJ1-1; cdr3_aa: CASSYEGAGTEAFF; cdr3_nt: TGTGCCAGCAGTTACGAGGGGGCGGGAACTGAAGCTTTCTTT
clone_size: NA; v_call: TRBV11-2; d_call: TRBD1; j_call: TRBJ2-7; cdr3_aa: CASSPGTGGYEQYF; cdr3_nt: TGTGCCAGCAGCCCTGGGACAGGGGGCTACGAGCAGTACTTC
clone_size: NA; v_call: TRBV29-1; d_call: TRBD1; j_call: TRBJ2-5; cdr3_aa: CSVEDPRTGQETQYF; cdr3_nt: TGCAGCGTTGAAGATCCTAGGACAGGGCAAGAGACCCAGTACTTC
clone_size: NA; v_call: TRBV6-9; d_call: TRBD1; j_call: TRBJ1-5; cdr3_aa: CASRPLPGQGPNQPQHF; cdr3_nt: TGTGCCAGCAGGCCCCTCCCGGGACAGGGTCCCAATCAGCCCCAGCATTTT
clone_size: NA; v_call: TRBV6-5; d_call: NA; j_call: TRBJ2-3; cdr3_aa: CASSLGGSTDTQYF; cdr3_nt: TGTGCCAGCAGTTTAGGAGGGTCCACAGATACGCAGTATTTT
clone_size: NA; v_call: TRBV9; d_call: NA; j_call: TRBJ2-1; cdr3_aa: CASSPRTGAHYNEQFF; cdr3_nt: TGTGCCAGCAGCCCCCGAACTGGGGCCCACTACAATGAGCAGTTCTTC
clone_size: NA; v_call: TRBV28; d_call: NA; j_call: TRBJ1-5; cdr3_aa: CASSFLAEGIYKNSNQPQHF; cdr3_nt: TGTGCCAGCAGTTTTTTGGCGGAGGGGATCTACAAAAATAGCAATCAGCCCCAGCATTTT
clone_size: NA; v_call: TRBV15; d_call: NA; j_call: TRBJ2-1; cdr3_aa: CATSRDLSGNEQFF; cdr3_nt: TGTGCCACCAGCAGGGACCTCTCCGGCAATGAGCAGTTCTTC
clone_size: NA; v_call: TRBV7-9; d_call: TRBD1; j_call: TRBJ2-7; cdr3_aa: CASSSAGGSFYEQYF; cdr3_nt: TGTGCCAGCAGTTCAGCAGGGGGAAGTTTCTACGAGCAGTACTTC
clone_size: few; v_call: TRBV4-1; d_call: NA; j_call: TRBJ2-7; cdr3_aa: CASSQVGVYEQYF; cdr3_nt: TGCGCCAGCAGCCAAGTAGGTGTCTACGAGCAGTACTTC
clone_size: NA; v_call: TRBV28; d_call: NA; j_call: TRBJ2-2; cdr3_aa: CASSIAGTKLAKGELFF; cdr3_nt: TGTGCCAGCAGCATTGCCGGGACAAAGTTAGCGAAGGGGGAGCTGTTTTTT
clone_size: NA; v_call: TRBV5-1; d_call: TRBD1; j_call: TRBJ1-2; cdr3_aa: CASSGGTGGEDGYTF; cdr3_nt: TGCGCCAGCAGCGGAGGGACAGGGGGCGAGGATGGCTACACCTTC
clone_size: NA; v_call: TRBV28; d_call: NA; j_call: TRBJ2-3; cdr3_aa: CASSLNAGVTDTQYF; cdr3_nt: TGTGCCAGCAGTTTAAACGCAGGGGTAACAGATACGCAGTATTTT
clone_size: NA; v_call: TRBV16; d_call: NA; j_call: TRBJ2-1; cdr3_aa: CASSQGYNEQFF; cdr3_nt: TGTGCCAGCAGCCAAGGTTACAATGAGCAGTTCTTC
clone_size: NA; v_call: TRBV10-3; d_call: NA; j_call: TRBJ2-2; cdr3_aa: CAIGGQTGELFF; cdr3_nt: TGTGCCATCGGTGGACAAACCGGGGAGCTGTTTTTT
clone_size: NA; v_call: TRBV6-6; d_call: NA; j_call: TRBJ2-5; cdr3_aa: CASSYSGLAGVETQYF; cdr3_nt: TGTGCCAGCAGTTACTCGGGGCTGGCAGGTGTGGAGACCCAGTACTTC
clone_size: NA; v_call: TRBV10-3; d_call: NA; j_call: TRBJ2-7; cdr3_aa: CAISESIGPEQYF; cdr3_nt: TGTGCCATCAGTGAGTCAATAGGGCCCGAGCAGTACTTC
clone_size: NA; v_call: TRBV15; d_call: NA; j_call: TRBJ2-7; cdr3_aa: CATSHPGTLIYEQYF; cdr3_nt: TGTGCCACCAGCCATCCCGGGACACTCATCTACGAGCAGTACTTC
clone_size: NA; v_call: TRBV7-3; d_call: TRBD1; j_call: TRBJ2-2; cdr3_aa: CASSLTGGTGELFF; cdr3_nt: TGTGCCAGCAGCTTGACAGGGGGTACCGGGGAGCTGTTTTTT
clone_size: NA; v_call: TRBV5-1; d_call: NA; j_call: TRBJ2-7; cdr3_aa: CASSLDGATGAYEQYF; cdr3_nt: TGCGCCAGCAGCTTGGATGGGGCCACGGGAGCCTACGAGCAGTACTTC
clone_size: NA; v_call: TRBV6-5; d_call: NA; j_call: TRBJ2-7; cdr3_aa: CASSYSRTGDFEQYF; cdr3_nt: TGTGCCAGCAGTTACTCGAGGACGGGGGATTTCGAGCAGTACTTC
clone_size: NA; v_call: TRBV10-2; d_call: NA; j_call: TRBJ2-3; cdr3_aa: CASSSSGEMDTQYF; cdr3_nt: TGCGCCAGCAGCTCGTCAGGTGAGATGGATACGCAGTATTTT
clone_size: NA; v_call: TRBV6-5; d_call: NA; j_call: TRBJ2-7; cdr3_aa: CAIPPYEQYF; cdr3_nt: TGTGCCATCCCCCCCTACGAGCAGTACTTC
clone_size: NA; v_call: TRBV9; d_call: NA; j_call: TRBJ1-4; cdr3_aa: CASSVSPGLGEKLFF; cdr3_nt: TGTGCCAGCAGCGTATCCCCGGGGTTGGGTGAAAAACTGTTTTTT
clone_size: NA; v_call: TRBV30; d_call: NA; j_call: TRBJ2-2; cdr3_aa: CAWSGTGELFF; cdr3_nt: TGTGCCTGGTCGGGGACCGGGGAGCTGTTTTTT
clone_size: NA; v_call: TRBV6-7; d_call: NA; j_call: TRBJ1-5; cdr3_aa: CASSLWDRGKPNQPQHF; cdr3_nt: TGTGCCAGCAGTTTATGGGACCGGGGGAAGCCTAATCAGCCCCAGCATTTT
clone_size: NA; v_call: TRBV7-9; d_call: NA; j_call: TRBJ2-1; cdr3_aa: CASSLEFQGDEQFF; cdr3_nt: TGTGCCAGCAGCTTAGAGTTCCAGGGCGATGAGCAGTTCTTC
clone_size: NA; v_call: TRBV7-6; d_call: NA; j_call: TRBJ2-3; cdr3_aa: CASSLLGTDTQYF; cdr3_nt: TGTGCCAGCAGCTTGCTAGGCACAGATACGCAGTATTTT
clone_size: NA; v_call: TRBV5-1; d_call: TRBD1; j_call: TRBJ2-7; cdr3_aa: CASSSGQGGAYEQYF; cdr3_nt: TGCGCCAGCAGCTCTGGACAGGGGGGCGCCTACGAGCAGTACTTC
clone_size: NA; v_call: TRBV2; d_call: NA; j_call: TRBJ2-3; cdr3_aa: CASSEFGNRADTQYF; cdr3_nt: TGTGCCAGCAGTGAATTTGGAAACAGGGCCGATACGCAGTATTTT
clone_size: once; v_call: TRBV4-1; d_call: TRBD1; j_call: TRBJ2-5; cdr3_aa: CASSQEGTALYF; cdr3_nt: TGCGCCAGCAGCCAAGAGGGGACAGCCCTCTACTTC
clone_size: NA; v_call: TRBV10-3; d_call: TRBD1; j_call: TRBJ2-7; cdr3_aa: CAINEPGQGTYEQYF; cdr3_nt: TGTGCCATCAATGAACCGGGACAGGGGACCTACGAGCAGTACTTC
clone_size: once; v_call: TRBV5-6; d_call: NA; j_call: TRBJ2-7; cdr3_aa: CASSLDEHGTYEQYF; cdr3_nt: TGTGCCAGCAGCTTGGATGAGCACGGAACCTACGAGCAGTACTTC
clone_size: NA; v_call: TRBV4-3; d_call: TRBD2; j_call: TRBJ2-5; cdr3_aa: CASSQDSGGRQETQYF; cdr3_nt: TGCGCCAGCAGCCAAGATTCGGGAGGGCGTCAAGAGACCCAGTACTTC
clone_size: NA; v_call: TRBV18; d_call: NA; j_call: TRBJ2-2; cdr3_aa: CASSPSQGELGWMELFF; cdr3_nt: TGTGCCAGCTCACCGAGTCAGGGTGAGCTGGGCTGGATGGAGCTGTTTTTT
clone_size: NA; v_call: TRBV6-5; d_call: TRBD2; j_call: TRBJ2-1; cdr3_aa: CASSYGTSGHEQFF; cdr3_nt: TGTGCCAGCAGTTACGGGACTAGCGGGCATGAGCAGTTCTTC
clone_size: NA; v_call: TRBV29-1; d_call: NA; j_call: TRBJ1-1; cdr3_aa: CSVEDPGNTEAFF; cdr3_nt: TGCAGCGTTGAAGATCCCGGAAACACTGAAGCTTTCTTT
clone_size: NA; v_call: TRBV18; d_call: TRBD2; j_call: TRBJ2-7; cdr3_aa: CASSTAGGGYEQYF; cdr3_nt: TGTGCCAGCTCCACAGCGGGGGGCGGGTACGAGCAGTACTTC
clone_size: NA; v_call: TRBV11-2; d_call: TRBD1; j_call: TRBJ1-5; cdr3_aa: CASSRLRGGGQPQHF; cdr3_nt: TGTGCCAGCAGCCGCTTGAGAGGGGGCGGGCAGCCCCAGCATTTT
clone_size: NA; v_call: TRBV4-3; d_call: NA; j_call: TRBJ2-2; cdr3_aa: CASSQGGGDTEGSGELFF; cdr3_nt: TGCGCCAGCAGCCAAGGGGGAGGGGACACTGAGGGGTCCGGGGAGCTGTTTTTT
clone_size: NA; v_call: TRBV27; d_call: TRBD1; j_call: TRBJ1-5; cdr3_aa: CASSPLYGVEPTGFNQPQHF; cdr3_nt: TGTGCCAGCAGTCCCCTCTACGGCGTCGAACCGACAGGGTTCAATCAGCCCCAGCATTTT
clone_size: NA; v_call: TRBV6-5; d_call: NA; j_call: TRBJ2-7; cdr3_aa: CASSYSTGLLEYEQYF; cdr3_nt: TGTGCCAGCAGTTACTCGACAGGATTACTGGAGTACGAGCAGTACTTC
clone_size: NA; v_call: TRBV5-1; d_call: NA; j_call: TRBJ2-7; cdr3_aa: CASSLALSYEQYF; cdr3_nt: TGCGCCAGCAGCTTGGCCTTATCCTACGAGCAGTACTTC
clone_size: NA; v_call: TRBV27; d_call: NA; j_call: TRBJ2-1; cdr3_aa: CASSYGAELRNEQFF; cdr3_nt: TGTGCCAGCAGTTACGGGGCTGAATTGAGGAATGAGCAGTTCTTC
clone_size: NA; v_call: TRBV4-1; d_call: NA; j_call: TRBJ2-5; cdr3_aa: CASSQGQGTETQYF; cdr3_nt: TGCGCCAGCAGCCAAGGCCAGGGGACAGAGACCCAGTACTTC
clone_size: NA; v_call: TRBV6-5; d_call: TRBD1; j_call: TRBJ2-5; cdr3_aa: CASSYPGTGPETQYF; cdr3_nt: TGTGCCAGCAGTTACCCGGGGACAGGGCCAGAGACCCAGTACTTC
clone_size: NA; v_call: TRBV4-1; d_call: NA; j_call: TRBJ2-3; cdr3_aa: CASSQSLGRDTDTQYF; cdr3_nt: TGCGCCAGCAGCCAATCGTTGGGCAGGGACACAGATACGCAGTATTTT
clone_size: NA; v_call: TRBV5-6; d_call: NA; j_call: TRBJ2-1; cdr3_aa: CASSSLRGTGTYNEQFF; cdr3_nt: TGTGCCAGCAGTTCGCTCCGTGGGACTGGGACTTACAATGAGCAGTTCTTC
clone_size: NA; v_call: TRBV2; d_call: NA; j_call: TRBJ1-6; cdr3_aa: CASSDWEGNSPLHF; cdr3_nt: TGTGCCAGCAGTGACTGGGAGGGAAATTCACCCCTCCACTTT
clone_size: NA; v_call: TRBV30; d_call: NA; j_call: TRBJ2-7; cdr3_aa: CAWSVEGEQYF; cdr3_nt: TGTGCCTGGAGTGTCGAGGGGGAGCAGTACTTC
clone_size: NA; v_call: TRBV19; d_call: NA; j_call: TRBJ2-3; cdr3_aa: CATLNPGSTDTQYF; cdr3_nt: TGTGCCACCCTAAATCCGGGGAGCACAGATACGCAGTATTTT
clone_size: NA; v_call: TRBV4-1; d_call: NA; j_call: TRBJ1-1; cdr3_aa: CASSQRHGGTEAFF; cdr3_nt: TGCGCCAGCAGCCAAAGACACGGTGGGACTGAAGCTTTCTTT
clone_size: NA; v_call: TRBV4-3; d_call: TRBD2; j_call: TRBJ2-3; cdr3_aa: CASSQVWGRADTQYF; cdr3_nt: TGCGCCAGCAGCCAAGTTTGGGGGAGGGCGGATACGCAGTATTTT
clone_size: NA; v_call: TRBV4-1; d_call: NA; j_call: TRBJ2-3; cdr3_aa: CASSPPRDTQYF; cdr3_nt: TGCGCCAGCAGCCCCCCCCGAGATACGCAGTATTTT